This T cell receptor (beta chain) was retrieved from a study of shared clonotypes between healthy human individuals. Study results and limitations: Blood was the only sampled material, and tissue repertoires likely differ.

In the naive CD8 group, cells lacked CD45RO and were positively selected for CCR7, so terminally differentiated effector memory CD45RA+ cells were left out. Assay: immunoSEQ multiplex PCR; the TCRdb copy retains only in-frame clones and omits some. The table includes 500,000 to 700,000 clones, around 95% detected once. A word on this clone: Antigen unknown.

This TCR derives from a woman aged 25-40 years in good health. The sample comprised naive CD8+ T cells sorted from blood.

Written as DNA, the CDR3 is TGTGCCAGCAGTTTTGGGACTAGCGGAGGGATCGGAGAGACCCAGTACTTC. It is translated as CASSFGTSGGIGETQYF. The genes are TRBV28 and TRBJ2-5, with TRBD2 matching 11 bases. Germline V lookup: CDR1 MDHEN, CDR2 SYDVKM. This CDR3 has 17 residues. V was pared by 3 bases and J by 4 bases, with 10 bases of the junction left unmatched.